This TCR beta chain appears in the sequencing data of a study of response to subunit inactivated influenza vaccine. Broader study findings: Each seasonal influenza vaccination, the authors suggested, recruits few new T cells.

Comments on this clonotype: Its antigen is as yet unknown.

One entry per CDR3 protein, called by TCRdb with MiXCR from the RT-PCR reads. There are around 540,000 distinct CDR3 sequences in the sample; about an eighth occur only once, and around 9.6% lies in the top ten. The CDR3 runs 16 residues. Germline V gene data show CDR1 as LGHNA and CDR2 as YSLEER. V lost 0 bases, J lost 4 bases, and 8 bases stayed unmatched. This specimen consisted of PBMCs from blood, obtained on the day of vaccination. The chain employs TRBV4-3 and TRBJ2-5, with 7 bases identical to TRBD2. The source of this sequence is a man in his fifties who received an inactivated influenza vaccine. In nucleotides, the CDR3 is TGCGCCAGCAGCCAAGATCCGGCTGGGGGGGGAGAGACCCAGTACTTC. As protein: CASSQDPAGGGETQYF.